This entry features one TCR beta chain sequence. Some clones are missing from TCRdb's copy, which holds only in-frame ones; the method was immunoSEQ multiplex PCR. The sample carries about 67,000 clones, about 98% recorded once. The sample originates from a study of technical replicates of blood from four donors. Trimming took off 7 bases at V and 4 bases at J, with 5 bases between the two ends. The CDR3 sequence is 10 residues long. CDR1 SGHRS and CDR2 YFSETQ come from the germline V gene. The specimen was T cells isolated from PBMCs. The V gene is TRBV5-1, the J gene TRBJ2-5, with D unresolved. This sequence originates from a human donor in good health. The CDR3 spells CASHGETQYF. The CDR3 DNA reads TGCGCCAGCCACGGAGAGACCCAGTACTTC.